A selection of T cell receptor beta chains follows, all from one sample in a study of shared clonotypes between healthy human individuals. Profiled with immunoSEQ multiplex PCR; TCRdb holds only in-frame clones, not every one. The sample contains about 360,000 clones, more than 60% of which appear only once. Sequencing input: memory CD4+ T cells sorted from blood. These receptors all come from a man aged 30 to 39 in good health. The CDR3 runs from the conserved cysteine through the conserved F or W. A D gene is named only where the DNA matches it firmly. Rows give clone size only sometimes, using once, few, many, or a class for an expanded clone.

>TRBD2|-|TRBV5-6|TRBJ2-3
TGTGCCAGCGGACGGCGAGTCCTAGCGGGGCAGGGAGGAACAGATACGCAGTATTTT
CASGRRVLAGQGGTDTQYF
>TRBD1|once|TRBV5-1|TRBJ2-3
TGCGCCAGCAGCTTGAATCCGACAGGGACAGATACGCAGTATTTT
CASSLNPTGTDTQYF
>-|-|TRBV25-1|TRBJ2-2
TGTGCCAGCCTAACACGGGGGGAGCTGTTTTTT
CASLTRGELFF
>TRBD1|-|TRBV6-1|TRBJ2-5
TGTGCCAGCAGTGAAGGGACAGGGAAAGAGACCCAGTACTTC
CASSEGTGKETQYF
>TRBD2|-|TRBV19|TRBJ2-1
TGTGCCAGTAATCTGGCTAGCGGGAGCAAGCAGTTCTTC
CASNLASGSKQFF
>-|-|TRBV27|TRBJ2-7
TGTGCCAGCCGAACTGTTTTGGGGACCCCGTCTTTC
CASRTVLGTPSF
>-|-|TRBV18|TRBJ2-7
TGTGCCAGCTCACCCCAGGGACAACAATACGAGCAGTACTTC
CASSPQGQQYEQYF
>-|many|TRBV28|TRBJ2-5
TGTGCCAGCAGTCCAAATCGAGAGACCCAGTACTTC
CASSPNRETQYF
>-|-|TRBV7-2|TRBJ2-7
TGTGCCAGCAGCTACCCAGACAGGCCCTACGAGCAGTACTTC
CASSYPDRPYEQYF
>-|few|TRBV18|TRBJ2-3
TGTGCCAGCTCACCACCGCTCGGGGGTTTGGATACGCAGTATTTT
CASSPPLGGLDTQYF
>TRBD2|-|TRBV12-5|TRBJ2-3
TGTGCTAGTGGTTTGGTTCTAGCGGGGAGGGCTGATACGCAGTATTTT
CASGLVLAGRADTQYF
>-|-|TRBV5-6|TRBJ2-7
TGTGCCAGCAGCGCAGGGTTGAACGAGCAGTACTTC
CASSAGLNEQYF
>-|few|TRBV7-9|TRBJ2-7
TGTGCCAGCAGCTTAGGTGTACCCTACGAGCAGTACTTC
CASSLGVPYEQYF
>-|-|TRBV11-3|TRBJ2-3
TGTGCCAGCCGCAGATCAATCACAGATACGCAGTATTTT
CASRRSITDTQYF
>-|-|TRBV9|TRBJ2-2
TGTGCCAGCAGCGTAGCTCAAGTCCCAACCGGGGAGCTGTTTTTT
CASSVAQVPTGELFF
>-|-|TRBV9|TRBJ2-7
TGTGCCAGCAGCATACGACGGAACCTCTACGAGCAGTACTTC
CASSIRRNLYEQYF
>TRBD2|-|TRBV7-6|TRBJ2-1
TGTGCCAGCAGTCCCTTCGGAGGGGCGCGGGAGAAAAATGAGCAGTTCTTC
CASSPFGGAREKNEQFF
>-|-|TRBV11-2|TRBJ2-7
TGTGCCAGCAGTCGAAGCGCGCGAAGCTCCTACGAGCAGTACTTC
CASSRSARSSYEQYF
>-|many|TRBV28|TRBJ2-7
TGTGCCAGCACCCTGAGCGGACAGTACGAGCAGTACTTC
CASTLSGQYEQYF
>-|-|TRBV6-5|TRBJ2-4
TGTGCCAGCAGTTACGAGGGCAACATTCAGTACTTC
CASSYEGNIQYF
>-|-|TRBV19|TRBJ2-4
TGTGCCAGTAGCCCACCAGCCCTCACCCTCAGCAAAAACATTCAGTACTTC
CASSPPALTLSKNIQYF
>-|-|TRBV28|TRBJ2-2
TGCGCCACAGGGAGAAGCTTAACCGGGGAGCTGTTTTTT
CATGRSLTGELFF
>-|-|TRBV28|TRBJ2-1
TGTGCCAGCAGTACCCAGGGGGAGGGCCGGAATGAGCAGTTCTTC
CASSTQGEGRNEQFF
>TRBD2|-|TRBV11-2|TRBJ2-7
TGTGCCAGCAGCTGGGTCGGGGGGTACGAGCAGTACTTC
CASSWVGGYEQYF
>-|-|TRBV5-1|TRBJ1-2
TGCGCCAGCAGCTTGGGAGGCGGGCAGGAAGGCTACACCTTC
CASSLGGGQEGYTF
>-|-|TRBV9|TRBJ2-3
TGTGCCAGCAGCGCTCCGGAGGGACGTAATATGTTCACAGATACGCAGTATTTT
CASSAPEGRNMFTDTQYF
>-|-|TRBV7-2|TRBJ1-4
TGTGCCAGCAGCTTAGAGCCTCCAGGACGAAATGAAAAACTGTTTTTT
CASSLEPPGRNEKLFF
>-|-|TRBV29-1|TRBJ1-2
TGCAGCGTTGAAGCTGGCACAAACTATGGCTACACCTTC
CSVEAGTNYGYTF
>-|-|TRBV18|TRBJ2-7
TGTGCCAGCTCCACCAAGAAGAGCTCCTACGAGCAGTACTTC
CASSTKKSSYEQYF
>TRBD1|-|TRBV5-5|TRBJ1-4
TGTGCCAGCGGAGGGACAGGGAGGGAAAAACTGTTTTTT
CASGGTGREKLFF
>TRBD2|-|TRBV27|TRBJ2-3
TGTGCCAGCAGTCCCGCTAGCGGGAGCCTAGTGGCAGATACGCAGTATTTT
CASSPASGSLVADTQYF
>-|-|TRBV11-2|TRBJ2-1
TGTGCCAGCAGCTTAGATCCCCTTCTCAGTACCTACAATGAGCAGTTCTTC
CASSLDPLLSTYNEQFF
>-|-|TRBV5-1|TRBJ1-1
TGCGCCAGCAGCTTCAAACAGGGAGCTGAAGCTTTCTTT
CASSFKQGAEAFF
>-|-|TRBV4-1|TRBJ2-3
TGCGCCAGCAGCCAAGGGGGCGGGGAAAGCACAGATACGCAGTATTTT
CASSQGGGESTDTQYF
>-|-|TRBV7-2|TRBJ1-2
TGTGCCAGCAGCACCTACGCAGGGAACTATGGCTACACCTTC
CASSTYAGNYGYTF
>-|-|TRBV5-5|TRBJ2-1
TGTGCCAGCAGCTTGGCTAGAAGCTCCTACAATGAGCAGTTCTTC
CASSLARSSYNEQFF
>TRBD2|-|TRBV16|TRBJ2-1
TGTGCCAGCAGCCAATTGCGAGGGAGGGCCGGGGGCAATGAGCAGTTCTTC
CASSQLRGRAGGNEQFF
>TRBD2|-|TRBV11-2|TRBJ2-7
TGTGCCAGCAGCCTCCCGACTAGCGGGCCCGCCTACGAGCAGTACTTC
CASSLPTSGPAYEQYF
>-|-|TRBV11-3|TRBJ2-5
TGTGCCAGCAGCGCGGGGGCGGAAGAGACCCAGTACTTC
CASSAGAEETQYF
>-|-|TRBV5-1|TRBJ2-3
TGCGCCAGCAGCTATAAGGGGGAGGGAGATACGCAGTATTTT
CASSYKGEGDTQYF
>-|-|TRBV25-1|TRBJ2-5
TGTGCCAGCAGTCTTAGCGGACAACAGGGTGCTCAAGAGACCCAGTACTTC
CASSLSGQQGAQETQYF
>-|-|TRBV11-2|TRBJ2-5
TGTGCCAGCAGCCCACAGGGCTTGCGGGAGACCCAGTACTTC
CASSPQGLRETQYF
>-|-|TRBV7-2|TRBJ2-3
TGTGCCAGCAGCGGGGGGCGCAGCACAGATACGCAGTATTTT
CASSGGRSTDTQYF